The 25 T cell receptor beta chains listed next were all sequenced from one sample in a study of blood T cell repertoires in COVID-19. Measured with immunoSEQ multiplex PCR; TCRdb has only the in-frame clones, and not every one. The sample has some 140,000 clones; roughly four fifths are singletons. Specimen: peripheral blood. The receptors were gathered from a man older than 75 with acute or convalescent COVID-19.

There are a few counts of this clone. The CDR3 coding sequence is TGCGCCAGCAGCCAAGACCGTGGACAAGCCTATTTCCGTGGCTACACCTTC. Its translation is CASSQDRGQAYFRGYTF. The chain combines TRBV4-3 with TRBJ1-2; D is possibly TRBD1 (5 bases). Trimming cost V 0 bases and J 7 bases, with 21 bases left between them. Germline V lookup: CDR1 LGHNA, CDR2 YSLEER. CDR3 length equals 17 residues.

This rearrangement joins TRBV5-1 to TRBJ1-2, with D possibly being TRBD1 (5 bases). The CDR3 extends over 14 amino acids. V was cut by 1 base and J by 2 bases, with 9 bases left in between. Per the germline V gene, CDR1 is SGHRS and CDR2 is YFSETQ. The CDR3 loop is CASSLTEGNYGYTF. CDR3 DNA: TGCGCCAGCAGCTTGACGGAGGGGAACTATGGCTACACCTTC.

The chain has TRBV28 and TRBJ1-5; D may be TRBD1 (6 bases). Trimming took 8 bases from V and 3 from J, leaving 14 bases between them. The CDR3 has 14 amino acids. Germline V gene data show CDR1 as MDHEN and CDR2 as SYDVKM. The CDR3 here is CASRQDRLNQPQHF. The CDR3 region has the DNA TGTGCCAGCCGACAGGACCGCCTCAATCAGCCCCAGCATTTT.

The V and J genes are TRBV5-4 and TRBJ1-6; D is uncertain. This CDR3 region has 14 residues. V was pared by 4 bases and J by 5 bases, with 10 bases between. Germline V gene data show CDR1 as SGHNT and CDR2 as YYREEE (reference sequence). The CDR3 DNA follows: TGTGCCAGCAGCGTAACAGTGCATAATTCACCCCTCCACTTT. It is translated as CASSVTVHNSPLHF.

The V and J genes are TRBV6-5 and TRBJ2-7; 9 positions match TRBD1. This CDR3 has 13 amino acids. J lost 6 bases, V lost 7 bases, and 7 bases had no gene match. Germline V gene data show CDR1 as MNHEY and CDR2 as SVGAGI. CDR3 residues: CASTVTGGGEQYF. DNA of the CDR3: TGTGCCAGCACTGTGACAGGGGGAGGCGAGCAGTACTTC.

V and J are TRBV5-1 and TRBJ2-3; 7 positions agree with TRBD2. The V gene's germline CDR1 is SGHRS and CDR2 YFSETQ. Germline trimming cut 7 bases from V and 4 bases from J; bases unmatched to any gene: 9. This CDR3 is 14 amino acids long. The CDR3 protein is CASGEAGRADTQYF. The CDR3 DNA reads TGCGCCAGCGGAGAGGCGGGGAGGGCAGATACGCAGTATTTT.

This CDR3 reads CASSQTGNYGYTF. CDR3 nucleotide sequence: TGCGCCAGCAGCCAAACAGGGAACTATGGCTACACCTTC. The genes are TRBV5-1 and TRBJ1-2, with a weak D call TRBD1 (6 bases). Germline V gives CDR1 SGHRS, CDR2 YFSETQ. The CDR3 is 13 residues long. V was pared by 4 bases and J by 2 bases, with 9 bases between.

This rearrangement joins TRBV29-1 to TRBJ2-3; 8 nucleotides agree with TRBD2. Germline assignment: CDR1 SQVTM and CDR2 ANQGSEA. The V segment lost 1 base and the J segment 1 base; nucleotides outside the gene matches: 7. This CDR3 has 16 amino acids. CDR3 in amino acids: CSVEGGMRGGTDTQYF. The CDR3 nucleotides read TGCAGCGTTGAAGGTGGAATGCGGGGGGGCACAGATACGCAGTATTTT.

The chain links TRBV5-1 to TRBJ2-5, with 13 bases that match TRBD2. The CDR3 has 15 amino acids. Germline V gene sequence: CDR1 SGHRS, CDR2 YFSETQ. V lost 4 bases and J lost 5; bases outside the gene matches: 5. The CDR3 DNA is TGCGCCAGCAGCCCGGGACTAGCGGGGAAGGAGACCCAGTACTTC. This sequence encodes CASSPGLAGKETQYF.

CDR3 in DNA: TGTGCCAGCAGCCCCGGGATCTTCAGCAATCAGCCCCAGCATTTT. Translation: CASSPGIFSNQPQHF. The V gene is TRBV7-9, the J gene TRBJ1-5; D is uncertain. The CDR3 totals 15 residues. V gave up 5 bases and J gave up 1 base, with 12 bases separating them. Germline V lookup: CDR1 SEHNR, CDR2 FQNEAQ (reference sequence).

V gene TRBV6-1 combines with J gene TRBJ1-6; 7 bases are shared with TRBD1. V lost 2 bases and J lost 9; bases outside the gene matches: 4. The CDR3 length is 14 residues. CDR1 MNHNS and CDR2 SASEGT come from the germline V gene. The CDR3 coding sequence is TGTGCCAGCAGTGAAAGACAGGGCGGTTCACCCCTCCACTTT. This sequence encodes CASSERQGGSPLHF.

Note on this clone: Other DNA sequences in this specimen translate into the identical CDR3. In DNA, the CDR3 is TGCGCCAGCAGCCCCAGGGGTTCCTACGAGCAGTACTTC. As protein: CASSPRGSYEQYF. The chain recombines TRBV5-1 with TRBJ2-7; perhaps TRBD1 as D (6 bases). This CDR3 is 13 amino acids long. Germline V CDR1 and CDR2: SGHRS, YFSETQ. V lost 4 bases and J lost 1, with 9 bases in between.

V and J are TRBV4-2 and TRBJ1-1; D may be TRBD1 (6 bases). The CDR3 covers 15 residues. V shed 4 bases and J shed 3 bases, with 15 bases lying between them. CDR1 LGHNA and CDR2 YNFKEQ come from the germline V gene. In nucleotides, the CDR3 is TGTGCCAGCAGCCGAGAGGTGGGGGCTGACACTGAAGCTTTCTTT. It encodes CASSREVGADTEAFF.

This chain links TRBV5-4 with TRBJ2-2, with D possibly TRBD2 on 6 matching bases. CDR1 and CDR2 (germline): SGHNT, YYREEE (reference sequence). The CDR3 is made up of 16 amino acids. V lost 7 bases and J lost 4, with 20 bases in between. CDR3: CASSPRRGSVTGELFF. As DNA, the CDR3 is TGTGCCAGCTCCCCCAGGAGGGGCAGTGTCACCGGGGAGCTGTTTTTT. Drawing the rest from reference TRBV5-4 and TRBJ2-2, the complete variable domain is ETGVTQSPTHLIKTRGQQVTLRCSSQSGHNTVSWYQQALGQGPQFIFQYYREEENGRGNFPPRFSGLQFPNYSSELNVNALELDDSALYLCASSPRRGSVTGELFFGEGSRLTVL.

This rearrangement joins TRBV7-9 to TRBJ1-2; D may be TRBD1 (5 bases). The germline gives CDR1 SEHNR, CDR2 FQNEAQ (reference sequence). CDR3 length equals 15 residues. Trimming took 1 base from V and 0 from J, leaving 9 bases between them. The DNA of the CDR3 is TGTGCCAGCAGCTTAGGCAGGGAAGCTAACTATGGCTACACCTTC. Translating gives CASSLGREANYGYTF. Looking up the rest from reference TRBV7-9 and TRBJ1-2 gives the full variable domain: DTGVSQNPRHKITKRGQNVTFRCDPISEHNRLYWYRQTLGQGPEFLTYFQNEAQLEKSRLLSDRFSAERPKGSFSTLEIQRTEQGDSAMYLCASSLGREANYGYTFGSGTRLTVV.

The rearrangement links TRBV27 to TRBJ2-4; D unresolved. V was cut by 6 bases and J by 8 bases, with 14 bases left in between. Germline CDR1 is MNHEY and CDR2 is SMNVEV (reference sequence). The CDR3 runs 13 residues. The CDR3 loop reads CASRPSHQDIQYF. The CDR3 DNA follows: TGTGCCAGCAGGCCAAGTCACCAGGACATTCAGTACTTC.

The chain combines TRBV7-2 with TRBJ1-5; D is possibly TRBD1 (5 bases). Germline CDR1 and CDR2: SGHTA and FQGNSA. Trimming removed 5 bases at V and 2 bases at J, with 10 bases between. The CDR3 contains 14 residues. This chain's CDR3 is CASSDSVGNQPQHF. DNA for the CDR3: TGTGCCAGCAGCGACAGTGTTGGCAATCAGCCCCAGCATTTT.

CDR3 residues: CASSYSGLNGYTF. The CDR3 nucleotides read TGTGCCAGCAGTTACTCCGGGTTGAATGGCTACACCTTC. The chain employs TRBV6-5 and TRBJ1-2; no clear D. Trimming removed 0 bases at V and 6 bases at J, with 8 bases between. Germline V gene data show CDR1 as MNHEY and CDR2 as SVGAGI. This CDR3 is 13 amino acids long.

The CDR3 DNA follows: TGTGCCAGCAGCCTCCGTCCTACCGGGGAGCTGTTTTTT. Its protein is CASSLRPTGELFF. The chain couples TRBV3-1 (or the pseudogene TRBV3-2) to TRBJ2-2; no clear D gene. The germline V gene encodes CDR1 LGHDT and CDR2 YNNKEL (reference sequence). Trimming pared 4 bases from V and 5 bases from J, leaving 8 bases between. The length of the CDR3 is 13 residues.

In DNA, the CDR3 is TGTGCCAGCAGCCCTAAACTGGACAGGGTAGGCAAAAACATTCAGTACTTC. This codes for CASSPKLDRVGKNIQYF. The J gene is TRBJ2-4, the V gene TRBV7-3, with 8 nucleotides matching TRBD1. The CDR3 is 17 residues long. V was pared by 5 bases and J by 3 bases, with 12 bases of the junction left unmatched. The germline CDR1 and CDR2 sequences are SGHTA and FQGTGA.

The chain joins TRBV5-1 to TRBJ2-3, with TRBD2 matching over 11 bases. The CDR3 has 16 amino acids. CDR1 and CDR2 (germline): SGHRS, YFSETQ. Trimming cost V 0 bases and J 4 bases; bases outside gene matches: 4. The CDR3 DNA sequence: TGCGCCAGCAGCTTGGTTAGCGGGGGGGCCGCAGATACGCAGTATTTT. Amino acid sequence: CASSLVSGGAADTQYF.

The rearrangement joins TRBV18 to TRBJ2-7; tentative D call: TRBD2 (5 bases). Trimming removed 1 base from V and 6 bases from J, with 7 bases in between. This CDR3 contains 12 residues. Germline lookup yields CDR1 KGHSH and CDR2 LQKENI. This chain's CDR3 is CASSPQGVEQYF. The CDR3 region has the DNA TGTGCCAGCTCACCACAGGGAGTCGAGCAGTACTTC. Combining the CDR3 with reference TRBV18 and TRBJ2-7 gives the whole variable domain NAGVMQNPRHLVRRRGQEARLRCSPMKGHSHVYWYRQLPEEGLKFMVYLQKENIIDESGMPKERFSAEFPKEGPSILRIQQVVRGDSAAYFCASSPQGVEQYFGPGTRLTVT.

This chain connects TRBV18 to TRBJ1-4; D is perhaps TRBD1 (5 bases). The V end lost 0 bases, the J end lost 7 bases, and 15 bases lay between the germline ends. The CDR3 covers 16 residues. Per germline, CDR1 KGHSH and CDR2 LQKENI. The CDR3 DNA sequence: TGTGCCAGCTCACCACCGGGCGCCACGGGGGTTGAAAAACTGTTTTTT. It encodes CASSPPGATGVEKLFF.

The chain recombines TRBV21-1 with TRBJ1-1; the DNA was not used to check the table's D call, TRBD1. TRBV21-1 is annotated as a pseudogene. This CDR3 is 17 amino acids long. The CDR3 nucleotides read TGTGCCAGCAGCCATTGGACAGGGGGGAGCGTGAACACTGAAGCTTTCTTT. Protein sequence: CASSHWTGGSVNTEAFF.

CDR3 nucleotide sequence: TGCAGTGCTAGTGAGCGGGCGCTTACTGAAGCTTTCTTT. It translates to CSASERALTEAFF. V gene TRBV20-1 combines with J gene TRBJ1-1; D remains unclear. CDR1 is DFQATT, CDR2 SNEGSKA, per germline (reference sequence). V lost 3 bases and J lost 5, with 13 bases in between. CDR3 length: 13 residues.